This T cell receptor beta chain was captured in a study of cytomegalovirus exposure and HLA in healthy donors. This CDR3 is built from 13 residues. Losses at the gene ends were 7 bases for V and 4 bases for J; bases not matched to a gene: 5. Germline loops: CDR1 SEHNR, CDR2 FQNEAQ (reference sequence). As concerns this clone: As yet, its antigen is unknown.

PCR was performed using 60 Vbeta and 13 Jbeta primers. In the study's own analysis: There were about 88 million unique TCR beta chains by a later count, and 10 million to 12 million of them were shared. Using immunoSEQ multiplex PCR, the repertoire was profiled, and TCRdb retains in-frame clones only, with some absent. The DNA gave D and trimming, while V, J and clone size come from that table. The sample includes approximately 160,000 clones, 60% to 75% of them seen just once. The study, taken as a whole, reports: It was only CMV serostatus that was available as immune exposure information. Several top significant clusters appeared, in a later analysis, to be linked to common viral pathogens. The authors later found TCR association rates varying by HLA locus, with DRB1 most and HLA-C fewest.

The V and J genes are TRBV7-9 and TRBJ2-5; 8 bases line up with TRBD1. The sample consisted of PBMCs. The TCR sequence derives from a woman aged 50 to 60 in good health and CMV-seropositive. The CDR3 loop reads CASIPTGGETQYF. DNA for the CDR3: TGTGCCAGCATTCCTACAGGGGGAGAGACCCAGTACTTC.